Shown below are 5 T cell receptor beta chains from a single sample sequenced in a study of regulatory T cells in long-lasting Graves disease. HTBI primers from iRepertoire and Arm-PCR of CDR3 regions yielded the TCR beta libraries. TCRdb re-called the multiplex PCR reads through MiXCR, storing one row per CDR3 protein. In the table there are 300,000 or so distinct CDR3 sequences, 20% of which are singletons. This sample's time point: persistent/refractory GD, antithyroid drugs over 5 years with positive TRAb. Researchers made the TCR library from RNA that was extracted from PBMCs. The sample consisted of peripheral blood mononuclear cells (PBMCs), taken when the disease was refractory, from a patient treated with antithyroid drugs. These receptors were taken from a female donor with Graves disease.

The sample holds a few counts of this clonotype. This chain connects TRBV7-2 to TRBJ2-5, with 7 positions matching TRBD1. V lost 1 base, J lost 3 bases, and 2 bases stayed unmatched. The germline V gene has CDR1 SGHTA and CDR2 FQGNSA. The CDR3 runs to 14 residues. CDR3: CASSLVGQKETQYF. In DNA form, the CDR3 reads TGTGCCAGCAGCTTAGTGGGACAGAAAGAGACCCAGTACTTC.

This clonotype has ten or more counts. This chain links TRBV29-1 with TRBJ1-1; D is undetermined. The CDR3 has 11 amino acids. V lost 6 bases, J lost 1 base, and 6 bases lay in between. Germline V lookup: CDR1 SQVTM, CDR2 ANQGSEA. CDR3 in DNA: TGCAGCGTGGAGCCGAACACTGAAGCTTTCTTT. Translation gives CSVEPNTEAFF. The full variable domain, with the rest looked up from reference TRBV29-1 and TRBJ1-1, is SAVISQKPSRDICQRGTSLTIQCQVDSQVTMMFWYRQQPGQSLTLIATANQGSEATYESGFVIDKFPISRPNLTFSTLTVSNMSPEDSSIYLCSVEPNTEAFFGQGTRLTVV.

The sample holds a few counts of this clonotype. CDR3 residues: CASSYTDTQYF. CDR3 coding DNA: TGTGCCAGCAGTTACACAGATACGCAGTATTTT. This chain connects TRBV12-3 or TRBV12-4 to TRBJ2-3; D not resolved. Trimming took 4 bases from V and 2 from J, leaving 1 base between them. This CDR3 spans 11 amino acids.

Only one count was recorded for this clonotype. A read error may be the cause here, since a much bigger clone is one base away. In DNA form, the CDR3 reads TGTGCCAGCGGGACCCTCGGGAGGGGAATGAACACTGAAGCTTTCTTT. Translating gives CASGTLGRGMNTEAFF. This rearrangement joins TRBV6-1 to TRBJ1-1; tentative D call: TRBD1 (5 bases). With 8 bases removed from V and 0 bases from J, the gap between germline ends came to 19 bases. The CDR3 contains 16 residues. Germline-derived CDR1 and CDR2 are MNHNS and SASEGT.

This clonotype was observed many times. The rearrangement uses TRBV3-1 and TRBJ1-1; D might be TRBD1 (5 bases). The length of the CDR3 is 16 residues. Germline lookup yields CDR1 LGHDT and CDR2 YNNKEL (reference sequence). Trimming stripped 6 bases from V and 0 bases from J, with 17 bases between. CDR3 nucleotides: TGTGCCAGCAGACACATTCGTGGGGGGATGAACACTGAAGCTTTCTTT. It codes for CASRHIRGGMNTEAFF.